This T cell receptor (beta chain) was sequenced for a study of human T cells and chemical hapten exposure. Findings and caveats of the study: The immune response of these alopecia patients might not match healthy individuals'. Positive correlation was observed between PT1 expanded TCR counts and patch test score.

TCRdb reanalysed the RACE reads using MiXCR and keeps one entry per CDR3 protein. This table holds 75,000 to 100,000 distinct CDR3 sequences, about 9% found once. The CDR3 runs to 16 residues. V lost 5 bases to trimming and J lost 2 bases, with 17 bases between them. From germline, CDR1 is SGHVS and CDR2 FQNEAQ. This clonotype was counted at least ten times. The antigen is unknown. Time point meaning: patch test 2, 6 weeks after DPC sensitization. The treatment: therapeutic diphenylcyclopropenone sensitization with weekly scalp DPC. V gene TRBV7-8 combines with J gene TRBJ2-3, with D unclear. The specimen comprised whole blood, sampled in connection with sensitization to the hapten diphenylcyclopropenone (DPC). The TCR comes from a woman in her thirties or forties with alopecia areata. Some clones in this sample may be carry-over from other donors' samples. CDR3 residues: CASSPLRDGNTDTQYF. CDR3 DNA sequence: TGTGCCAGCAGCCCGCTTCGAGACGGAAACACAGATACGCAGTATTTT.